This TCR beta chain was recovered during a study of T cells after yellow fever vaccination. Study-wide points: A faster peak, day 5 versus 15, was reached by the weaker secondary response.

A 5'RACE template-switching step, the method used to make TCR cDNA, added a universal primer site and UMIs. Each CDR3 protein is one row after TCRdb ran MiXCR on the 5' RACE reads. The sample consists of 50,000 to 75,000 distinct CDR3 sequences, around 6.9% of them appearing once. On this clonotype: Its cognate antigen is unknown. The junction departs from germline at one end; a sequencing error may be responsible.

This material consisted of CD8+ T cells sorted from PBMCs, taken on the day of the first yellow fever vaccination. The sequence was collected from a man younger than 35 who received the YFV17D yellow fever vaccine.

The CDR3 protein is CAISPSEETQYF. CDR3 nucleotides: TGTGCCATCAGCCCCTCCGAAGAGACCCAGTACTTC. The rearrangement uses TRBV7-9 and TRBJ2-5, with D uncertain. CDR1 is SEHNR and CDR2 is FQNEAQ in the germline V gene (reference sequence). The CDR3 is 12 amino acids.